What follows describes a single TCR beta chain. Its antigen is currently not known. Base qualities are not recorded, but no much larger clone differs from it by a single base. This sample is part of a study of identifying expanded T cells in peripheral blood (dated by TCRdb to about 2019). For context, the study as a whole: Technical replicates were generated by sequencing separate aliquots of the same genomic DNA pool, and four replicates were compared pairwise.

The CDR3 covers 16 residues, taking in both the cysteine and the phenylalanine. The only DNA kept is the CDR3, 48 bases in frame from the first base. Germline trimming: 2 bases from V, 15 bases from J; junction bases outside gene matches: 18. According to the germline V gene (reference sequence), CDR1 reads LNHDA and CDR2 reads SQIVND. No immune events such as infections were documented for the healthy donors during the collection period. Time-dependent variance in a beta-binomial model of T-cell clone differential abundance was calibrated using healthy-donor blood repertoires as a training cohort. The training cohort included some ten healthy donors, of whom 3 were female and 7 were male. On average the donors were about 40 years old, and their ages spanned roughly 29 to 70 years. Whole blood from each healthy donor was obtained from a commercial supplier and was collected at three time points around 2 weeks apart. For immunosequencing, genomic DNA was extracted from whole blood that had not been sorted.

TCRbeta CDR3 regions were profiled with the immunoSEQ Assay using bias-controlled multiplex PCR amplification of genomic DNA. The paper's data handling went like this. The absolute abundance of each unique TCRbeta CDR3 region was quantified after sequences were collapsed and filtered. Differential abundance was tested with two models: a binomial (Fisher-equivalent) model and a beta-binomial model that adds time-dependent variance fitted from healthy donors. Clones with fewer than 5 combined templates were excluded, and clones with Benjamini-Hochberg FDR below 0.01 were called differentially abundant. The form v = (b*log(k)+a)^2 was used to model beta-binomial variance as a function of total template count across the two samples. TCRdb retrieved this table from immuneACCESS and kept in-frame rearrangements only. Not all clones are present; in checked studies, unresolved V genes account for under half, and no reason is known for the remainder. Clonal size and the V and J genes are those of that table, whereas D and trimming came from the DNA. The sample table contains approximately 90,000 clones; only one count was recorded for about 88% of them. Of the sample, roughly 4.4% falls within the top ten clones.

What the research found in general, with its limitations: Across all healthy donors, variance in clone template counts between two-week samples was found to increase significantly with total template count. The binomial model flagged approximately 1.1 differentially abundant clones between technical replicates but approximately 15 over approximately 2 weeks and roughly 20 over about 4 weeks. The authors expected biological variance in healthy repertoires might increase further over much longer intervals such as months to years. Both the number of clones called differentially abundant and the false-positive rate were significantly reduced by the beta-binomial model across all healthy-donor time intervals.

This TCR was recovered from a person between 18 and 75 years old in good health. The chain is made from TRBV19 and TRBJ2-1; TRBD2 aligns with 8 central bases. Specimen: blood. The sequenced DNA is TGTGCCAGTAGTATAACGGGGGGGGGCCTTACCGCCTATCCGTTCTTC. This codes for CASSITGGGLTAYPFF.